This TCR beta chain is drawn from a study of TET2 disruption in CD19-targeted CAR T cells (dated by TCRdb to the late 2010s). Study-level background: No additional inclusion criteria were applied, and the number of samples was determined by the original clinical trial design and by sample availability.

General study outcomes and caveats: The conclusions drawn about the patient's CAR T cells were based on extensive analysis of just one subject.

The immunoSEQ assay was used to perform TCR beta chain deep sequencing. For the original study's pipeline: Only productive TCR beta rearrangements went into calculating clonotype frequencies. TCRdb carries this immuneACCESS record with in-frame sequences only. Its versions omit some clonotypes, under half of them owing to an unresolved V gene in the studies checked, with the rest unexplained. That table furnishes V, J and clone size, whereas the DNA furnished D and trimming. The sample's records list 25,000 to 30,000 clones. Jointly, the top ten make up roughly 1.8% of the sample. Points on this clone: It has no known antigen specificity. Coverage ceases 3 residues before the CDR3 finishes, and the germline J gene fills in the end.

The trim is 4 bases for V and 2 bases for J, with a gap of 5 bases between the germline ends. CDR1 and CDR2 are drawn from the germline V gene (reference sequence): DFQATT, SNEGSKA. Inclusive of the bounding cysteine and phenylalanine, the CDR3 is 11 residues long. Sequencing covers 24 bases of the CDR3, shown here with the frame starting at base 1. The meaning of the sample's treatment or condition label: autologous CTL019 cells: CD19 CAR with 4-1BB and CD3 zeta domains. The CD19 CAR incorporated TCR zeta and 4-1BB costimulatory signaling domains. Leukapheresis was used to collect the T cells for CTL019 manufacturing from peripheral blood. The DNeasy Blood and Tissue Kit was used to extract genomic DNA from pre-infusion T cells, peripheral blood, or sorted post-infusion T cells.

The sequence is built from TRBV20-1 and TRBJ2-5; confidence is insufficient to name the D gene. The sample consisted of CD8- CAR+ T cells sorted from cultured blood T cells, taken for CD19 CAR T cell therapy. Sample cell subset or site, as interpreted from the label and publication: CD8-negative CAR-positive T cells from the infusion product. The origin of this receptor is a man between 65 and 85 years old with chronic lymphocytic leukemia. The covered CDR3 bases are TGCAGTGCTACCACACAAGAGACC. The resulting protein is CSATTQET. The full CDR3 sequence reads CSATTQETQYF.